These 17 T cell receptor beta chains were all obtained from the same sample, sequenced in a study of cytomegalovirus exposure and HLA in healthy donors (dated by TCRdb to 2016 to 2017). The library came from the immunoSEQ multiplex PCR assay. For the multiplex PCR, a mixture combining 60 forward primers for TCR Vbeta segments and 13 reverse primers for TCR Jbeta segments was used. TCRdb limited this immuneACCESS table to in-frame rearrangements with V and J called. A share of clones is missing; checked studies link under half to unresolved V genes, and the rest is unexplained. This sample has approximately 150,000 clones in its table, and around 83% of those were observed once. The ten top clones hold 2% to 3% of the sample. The sample was PBMCs. These receptors came from a man between 25 and 39 years old in good health and CMV-seropositive.

This sequence joins TRBV6-1 and TRBJ1-4; D uncertain. CDR1 is MNHNS, CDR2 SASEGT, per germline. V was cut by 4 bases and J by 5 bases, with 8 bases left in between. The CDR3 sequence is 13 residues long. The CDR3 is CASSVKMNEKLFF. The CDR3 nucleotides are TGTGCCAGCAGTGTAAAAATGAATGAAAAACTGTTTTTT.

Comments on this clone: An end of the junction differs from the germline gene, which may be a read error. The chain has TRBV18 and TRBJ2-7; tentative D call: TRBD1 (7 bases). The CDR3 contains 14 residues. Germline CDR1 reads KGHSH; CDR2 reads LQKENI. CDR3 amino acids: CASSPGGSSYEQYF. The CDR3 region has the DNA TGTGCCAGTTCACCAGGGGGGAGCTCCTACGAGCAGTACTTC.

Here the CDR3 DNA reads TGTGCCAGCAGACCGACAGGGATAAACACTGAAGCTTTCTTT. Its protein product is CASRPTGINTEAFF. The chain uses TRBV27 and TRBJ1-1, with 7 bases fitting TRBD1. V trimming: 6 bases; J trimming: 2 bases; junction bases outside the gene matches: 6. The CDR3 has 14 residues. Germline CDR1 and CDR2: MNHEY and SMNVEV (reference sequence).

The CDR3 region has the DNA TGTGCCAGCAGCTCCTCCAGGGGGCGGAGTCCCACCGAGACCCAGTACTTC. Its protein product is CASSSSRGRSPTETQYF. The J gene is TRBJ2-5, the V gene TRBV7-9; 8 bases agree with TRBD1. The germline CDR1 and CDR2 sequences are SEHNR and FQNEAQ (reference sequence). With V trimmed by 4 bases and J by 5 bases, 15 bases remained unmatched. This CDR3 is built from 17 residues.

V is TRBV5-8 and J is TRBJ1-2, with D perhaps matching TRBD1 (5 bases). The V end was cut by 0 bases, the J end by 6 bases, with 9 bases between. The germline gives CDR1 SGHTS, CDR2 YDEGEE. The CDR3 runs to 13 residues. CDR3 nucleotide sequence: TGTGCCAGCAGCTTGGGCAGGGTCCATGGCTACACCTTC. Translated: CASSLGRVHGYTF.

This clone showed up just once. This chain links TRBV27 with TRBJ1-1; possibly TRBD1 for D (5 bases). The CDR3 extends over 12 amino acids. V was trimmed by 2 bases and J by 6 bases, leaving 7 bases between them. Germline CDR1 is MNHEY and CDR2 is SMNVEV (reference sequence). The CDR3 DNA follows: TGTGCCAGCAGTTTAGGGGGGGCTGAAGCTTTCTTT. Residues: CASSLGGAEAFF.

This clone was detected once. V is TRBV18 and J is TRBJ2-3, with D possibly being TRBD2 (6 bases). CDR1 is KGHSH, CDR2 LQKENI, per germline. V gave up 0 bases and J gave up 5 bases, with 9 bases separating them. The length of the CDR3 is 14 residues. CDR3 in amino acids: CASSPPEGRDTQYF. The CDR3 DNA sequence: TGTGCCAGCTCACCACCGGAGGGGAGAGATACGCAGTATTTT.

This chain links TRBV5-1 with TRBJ1-2; tentative D call: TRBD1 (6 bases). Deletions cut 4 bases from V and 4 bases from J, with 14 bases between. The CDR3 length is 14 residues. Per germline, CDR1 SGHRS and CDR2 YFSETQ. As DNA, the CDR3 is TGCGCCAGCAGCCCGTACCAGGGGCGCTATGGCTACACCTTC. Its protein is CASSPYQGRYGYTF.

J is TRBJ2-6 and V is TRBV19, with TRBD2 matching 9 bases. CDR1 and CDR2 (germline): LNHDA, SQIVND (reference sequence). The CDR3 extends over 18 amino acids. The V and J ends lost 4 bases and 0 bases, in that order; junction bases with no gene match: 7. The CDR3 region is CASSRLAALHSGANVLTF. CDR3 coding DNA: TGTGCCAGTAGTAGACTAGCGGCCCTGCACTCTGGGGCCAACGTCCTGACTTTC.

As DNA, the CDR3 is TGTGCCAGCAGCTTAGAGGCAGGGGGTAACACAGATACGCAGTATTTT. As protein: CASSLEAGGNTDTQYF. V gene TRBV7-6 combines with J gene TRBJ2-3, with 7 bases lining up with TRBD1. The CDR3 totals 16 residues. Germline CDR1 and CDR2: SGHVS and FNYEAQ. With V trimmed by 1 base and J by 2 bases, 6 bases remained unmatched.

CDR3 nucleotide sequence: TGTGCCAGCAGTTTATCGTCCCAGACAGGGGGCACGCAGTTCTTC. It yields the protein CASSLSSQTGGTQFF. The chain recombines TRBV27 with TRBJ2-1; 10 bases are a match to TRBD1. The CDR3 loop spans 15 amino acids. The V gene's germline CDR1 is MNHEY and CDR2 SMNVEV (reference sequence). J was trimmed by 12 bases and V by 0 bases; bases with no gene match: 8.

V usage is TRBV7-2 and J usage is TRBJ2-5, with TRBD2 as a possible D gene (5 bases). V was shortened by 3 bases and J by 3 bases, with 8 bases between the two germline ends. The CDR3 runs to 13 residues. Germline V gives CDR1 SGHTA, CDR2 FQGNSA. The CDR3 loop is CASSFGLEETQYF. The CDR3 nucleotides are TGTGCCAGCAGCTTTGGACTGGAAGAGACCCAGTACTTC.

V is TRBV19 and J is TRBJ2-1; 8 bases line up with TRBD2. The CDR3 extends over 15 amino acids. The germline V gene has CDR1 LNHDA and CDR2 SQIVND (reference sequence). After removal of 2 bases from V and 7 bases from J, the junction contained 7 bases not matched to a gene. The CDR3 nucleotides are TGTGCCAGTAGTATAATCAGCGGGAGAAGGAATGAGCAGTTCTTC. This encodes CASSIISGRRNEQFF.

J is TRBJ1-2 and V is TRBV7-2; 8 bases map to TRBD1. The CDR3 sequence is 15 residues long. Germline CDR1 and CDR2: SGHTA and FQGNSA. Trimming at V came to 2 bases and at J to 3 bases, leaving 5 bases not matched to a gene. As DNA, the CDR3 is TGTGCCAGCAGCTTATCGGCAGGGGGCTACTATGGCTACACCTTC. It yields the protein CASSLSAGGYYGYTF.

The rearrangement joins TRBV5-1 to TRBJ2-1, with a possible D match to TRBD1 (5 bases). V was shortened by 0 bases and J by 9 bases, with 13 bases between the two germline ends. CDR1 is SGHRS and CDR2 is YFSETQ in the germline V gene. This CDR3 contains 14 residues. The CDR3 coding sequence is TGCGCCAGCAGCTTGGTAGGGGCGTCGGGTGAGCAGTTCTTC. Protein sequence: CASSLVGASGEQFF.

The chain employs TRBV7-9 and TRBJ1-3; D unclear. This CDR3 comprises 13 residues. Per the germline V gene, CDR1 is SEHNR and CDR2 is FQNEAQ (reference sequence). The ends were cut back, 4 bases at V and 4 bases at J, with 8 bases in the middle. The CDR3 protein is CASSSKQGNTIYF. The CDR3 region has the DNA TGTGCCAGCAGCTCGAAACAGGGAAACACCATATATTTT.

This clone was seen a handful of times. The chain joins TRBV4-2 to TRBJ1-1, with D possibly being TRBD1 (5 bases). V lost 5 bases to trimming and J lost 1 base, with 14 bases between them. This CDR3 is 15 amino acids long. Germline values: CDR1 LGHNA, CDR2 YNFKEQ. CDR3 in DNA: TGTGCCAGCAGCGAGGGGACTGTAGAGAACACTGAAGCTTTCTTT. Amino acids: CASSEGTVENTEAFF.